The present entry profiles one T cell receptor beta chain with its context. Its cognate antigen is unknown. V was cut by 3 bases and J by 4 bases, with 13 bases left in between. The CDR3 extends over 16 amino acids. Per germline, CDR1 SGHTA and CDR2 FQGNSA. One entry per CDR3 protein, called by TCRdb with MiXCR from the reads. The sample lists approximately 400,000 distinct CDR3 sequences; approximately 32% were seen once. This sample is drawn from a study of T cell repertoires in cytomegalovirus infection. Across the whole study: Public TCR beta signatures provided an indication of both CMV infection and a matching HLA type.

Points from the study as a whole: Summed frequency of public TCR beta families distinguished CMV carriers with the relevant HLA. HLA-C-restricted CMV clonotypes gave the most frequent clonotype in two of eight donors.

The receptor comes from a human donor in good health (CMV status not recorded). Some clones in this sample may be carry-over from other donors' samples. V gene TRBV7-2 combines with J gene TRBJ1-6, with no clear D. The sample was PBMCs. The CDR3 DNA reads TGTGCCAGCAGCTTCTTTGAGACCACGTATAATTCACCCCTCCACTTT. Residues: CASSFFETTYNSPLHF.